The clone carrying this T cell receptor (beta chain) came up a few times. Antigen specificity is unknown. V shed 6 bases and J shed 4 bases, with 25 bases lying between them. The CDR3 is made up of 18 amino acids. CDR1 is SNHLY and CDR2 is FYNNEI in the germline V gene. This record belongs to a study of T cells after yellow fever vaccination. The overall study: SMART-Seq v4 Ultra Low Input handled preparation of low-cell-number fractions. Study-wide results and limits: Overall, a small share of clonotypes was seen in both CD4 and CD8 compartments.

TCRdb re-analysed the 5' RACE reads in MiXCR, keeping a single row per CDR3 protein. In the table there are about 630,000 distinct CDR3 sequences, roughly an eighth of which are singletons. Here the sequenced sample was PBMCs, taken on the day of the yellow fever booster vaccination. This receptor was identified in a man younger than 45 who received the YFV17D yellow fever vaccine. The V gene is TRBV2, the J gene TRBJ2-1, with a weak D call TRBD1 (6 bases). CDR3 sequence (DNA): TGTGCCAGCAGCCCTCCCCAAAAACAGGGTTCTATTTACAATGAGCAGTTCTTC. Its translation: CASSPPQKQGSIYNEQFF. Together with reference TRBV2 and TRBJ2-1, the CDR3 gives the full variable domain: EPEVTQTPSHQVTQMGQEVILRCVPISNHLYFYWYRQILGQKVEFLVSFYNNEISEKSEIFDDQFSVERPDGSNFTLKIRSTKLEDSAMYFCASSPPQKQGSIYNEQFFGPGTRLTVL.